This T cell receptor beta chain was recorded in a study of cytomegalovirus exposure and HLA in healthy donors. General study findings and limits: There were some 150 TCR beta chains listed as cytomegalovirus-associated. TCR sequences were mostly rare, though some public TCRs occurred in many donors.

Sequenced by immunoSEQ multiplex PCR; TCRdb stores in-frame clones only, minus some. The data show roughly 350,000 clones, just over 85% seen once. CDR1 is MGHDK and CDR2 is SYGVNS in the germline V gene. Trimming took 1 base from V and 4 from J, leaving 10 bases between them. This CDR3 has 14 amino acids. To note about this clone: The antigen remains unidentified.

Material for sequencing was PBMCs. The chain couples TRBV25-1 to TRBJ1-1, with unresolved D. This receptor was identified in a woman younger than 30 in good health and CMV-seronegative. CDR3 in amino acids: CASSEWSGSTEAFF. The CDR3 nucleotides read TGTGCCAGCAGTGAATGGTCGGGGAGCACTGAAGCTTTCTTT.